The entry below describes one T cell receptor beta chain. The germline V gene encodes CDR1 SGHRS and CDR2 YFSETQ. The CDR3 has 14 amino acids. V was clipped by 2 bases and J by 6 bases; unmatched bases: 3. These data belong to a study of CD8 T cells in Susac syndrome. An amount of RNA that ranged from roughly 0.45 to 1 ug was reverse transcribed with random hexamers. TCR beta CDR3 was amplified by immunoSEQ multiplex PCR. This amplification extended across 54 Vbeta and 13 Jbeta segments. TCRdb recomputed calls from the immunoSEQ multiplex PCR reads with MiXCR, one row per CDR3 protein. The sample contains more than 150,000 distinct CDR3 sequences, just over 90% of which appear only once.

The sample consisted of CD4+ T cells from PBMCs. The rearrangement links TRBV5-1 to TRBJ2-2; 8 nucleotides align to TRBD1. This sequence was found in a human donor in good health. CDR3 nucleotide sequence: TGCGCCAGCAGCTTAAGGACAGGGTCCGGGGAGCTGTTTTTT. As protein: CASSLRTGSGELFF.